Listed below are T cell receptor beta chains from one sample, sequenced in a study of blood T cell repertoires in COVID-19. TCRdb's table, derived via immunoSEQ multiplex PCR, lists solely in-frame clones and lacks some. Among roughly 100,000 clones listed, over 60% were seen once. Sequenced: peripheral blood. Receptors originate from a man of 80 years or more with COVID-19, enrolled during active disease. The CDR3 runs from the conserved cysteine through the conserved F or W. A D gene is named only where the DNA matches it firmly. Size is stated for part of the rows, as once, few or many counts, or as a class when the clone is expanded.

v_gene	d_gene	j_gene	len	abundance	CDR3nt	CDR3aa
TRBV3-1/TRBV3-2	TRBD2	TRBJ2-5	16	-	TGTGCCAGCAGCCCGCGGACTAGCGGGAGAGGAGAGACCCAGTACTTC	CASSPRTSGRGETQYF
TRBV30	-	TRBJ1-1	13	-	TGTGCCTGGAGCCCCTCGGGAGGGGAACGAGCTTTCTTT	CAWSPSGGERAFF
TRBV4-1	-	TRBJ2-2	16	-	TGCGCCAGCAGCCGGACGTGGTCGGGAGCCACCGGGGAGCTGTTTTTT	CASSRTWSGATGELFF
TRBV28	TRBD2	TRBJ2-3	16	-	TGTGCCAGCAGTTTAGGGACTAGCGGGAGCACAGATACGCAGTATTTT	CASSLGTSGSTDTQYF
TRBV4-1	-	TRBJ2-2	17	-	TGCGCCAGCAGCCAAGCCGGACAGACCTTCAACACCGGGGAGCTGTTTTTT	CASSQAGQTFNTGELFF
TRBV19	TRBD2	TRBJ2-7	16	-	TGTGCCAGTAGTATAGAGCTAGCGGGAGGGCCAGGCGAGCAGTACTTC	CASSIELAGGPGEQYF
TRBV7-2	TRBD2	TRBJ2-7	15	-	TGTGCCAGCAGCTTAGCCTTGACTAGCGGGAGAGAGCAGTACTTC	CASSLALTSGREQYF
TRBV29-1	TRBD1	TRBJ1-1	17	-	TGCAGCGTTGAAGATCGGGGGGACAGGGGGTCCCTCACTGAAGCTTTCTTT	CSVEDRGDRGSLTEAFF
TRBV18	TRBD1	TRBJ2-6	17	-	TGTGCCAGCTCACCACGGAGACAGGGCGGTGGGGCCAACGTCCTGACTTTC	CASSPRRQGGGANVLTF
TRBV19	-	TRBJ2-7	11	-	TGTGCCAGTAGTTGGAGTTACGAGCAGTACTTC	CASSWSYEQYF
TRBV3-1/TRBV3-2	-	TRBJ2-1	14	-	TGTGCCAGCACTAACGGGATTTGGGGCAATGAGCAGTTCTTC	CASTNGIWGNEQFF
TRBV11-2	-	TRBJ2-1	13	-	TGTGCCAGCAGCACCAGCTCCTACAATGAGCAGTTCTTC	CASSTSSYNEQFF
TRBV18	TRBD1	TRBJ1-4	15	-	TGTGCCAGCTCACCACAGGGACAGCCTAATGAAAAACTGTTTTTT	CASSPQGQPNEKLFF
TRBV18	TRBD1	TRBJ1-1	19	-	TGTGCCAGCTCACTTCGAACCCGACAGGGGGTGTCGGTGAACACTGAAGCTTTCTTT	CASSLRTRQGVSVNTEAFF
TRBV6-5	-	TRBJ1-4	14	-	TGTGCCAGCAGAAAAAGGCGGAATAATGAAAAACTGTTTTTT	CASRKRRNNEKLFF
TRBV5-4	TRBD1	TRBJ2-7	14	-	TGTGCCAGCACGGGACAGGGAACCTCCTACGAGCAGTACTTC	CASTGQGTSYEQYF
TRBV19	TRBD2	TRBJ2-1	15	-	TGTGCCAGTAGTATAGCACTAGCGGGGTACAATGAGCAGTTCTTC	CASSIALAGYNEQFF
TRBV25-1	-	TRBJ2-5	15	once	TGTGCCAGCAGTGAATATGGCAGACTTGAAGAGACCCAGTACTTC	CASSEYGRLEETQYF
TRBV9	-	TRBJ1-2	13	-	TGTGCCAGCAGCAGAGACAGCAACTATGGCTACACCTTC	CASSRDSNYGYTF
TRBV5-1	-	TRBJ2-1	13	-	TGCGCCAGCACAACTAGCCCACCCAATGAGCAGTTCTTC	CASTTSPPNEQFF
TRBV9	-	TRBJ1-2	14	once	TGTGCCAGCAGCGTAGCTCTAGAGAACTATGGCTACACCTTC	CASSVALENYGYTF
TRBV4-1	TRBD1	TRBJ1-2	14	-	TGCGCCAGCAGCCAAGACCCAGGGGGTGAAGGCTACACCTTC	CASSQDPGGEGYTF
TRBV4-3	-	TRBJ2-1	14	-	TGCGCCAGCAGTCTAGTAGTGGTAAACGATGAGCAGTTCTTC	CASSLVVVNDEQFF
TRBV3-1/TRBV3-2	-	TRBJ2-7	15	-	TGTGCCAGCAGCCAAGAGTATTGGAGCTCCTACGAGCAGTACTTC	CASSQEYWSSYEQYF
TRBV6-5	-	TRBJ1-3	15	-	TGTGCCAGCAGCTGGGGTAGGGGGTCTGGAAACACCATATATTTT	CASSWGRGSGNTIYF
TRBV27	TRBD2	TRBJ2-7	15	-	TGTGCCAGCAGTTGGAATAGCGGGCGCTCCTACGAGCAGTACTTC	CASSWNSGRSYEQYF
TRBV28	TRBD2	TRBJ2-7	14	-	TGTGCCAGCACCTCTAGCGGGAGTCTCGACGAGCAGTACTTC	CASTSSGSLDEQYF